This TCR beta chain was obtained from a study of Tregs in tolerant kidney transplant recipients. Across the study: An approximately three-day belatacept mixed lymphocyte reaction, sometimes plus 5-day graft donor restimulation, preceded CD4+CD25+CD127- sorting.

The CDR3 length is 15 residues. Germline V gives CDR1 MNHEY, CDR2 SMNVEV (reference sequence). Trimming stripped 6 bases from V and 3 bases from J, with 15 bases between. The protocol was immunoSEQ multiplex PCR, while the TCRdb copy is restricted to in-frame clones and leaves out a portion. The data contain around 31,000 clones, about 79% of them singletons. As for this clone: Its target is unknown.

V usage is TRBV27 and J usage is TRBJ2-1; maybe TRBD1 (7 bases). The source is a human donor in good health. The sequenced sample was Tregs from blood cultured with allogeneic cells. CDR3 region: CASSRGVGGYNEQFF. CDR3 sequence (DNA): TGTGCCAGCAGCAGGGGGGTGGGGGGCTACAATGAGCAGTTCTTC.